Below, 3 T cell receptor beta chains from the same sample are listed, as sequenced in a study of T cells in localized non-small cell lung cancer. The repertoire was sequenced with immunoSEQ multiplex PCR; TCRdb's copy has only in-frame clones and lacks some. This sample has tens of thousands of clones, with more than 75% found just once. The material sequenced was PBMCs, taken before any cancer treatment. The source is a woman aged 40-70 years with stage II squamous cell lung carcinoma.

V gene TRBV18 combines with J gene TRBJ2-7, with D possibly being TRBD2 (6 bases). Germline V lookup: CDR1 KGHSH, CDR2 LQKENI. The CDR3 contains 15 residues. With 3 bases removed from V and 0 bases from J, the gap between germline ends came to 12 bases. The CDR3 sequence is CASSPSGTYSYEQYF. DNA for the CDR3: TGTGCCAGCTCACCTTCTGGGACTTACTCCTACGAGCAGTACTTC.

This chain links TRBV6-5 with TRBJ1-5; D gene unclear. CDR1 and CDR2 (germline): MNHEY, SVGAGI. Trimming left V 8 bases short and J 9 bases short, with 17 bases between. The CDR3 is made up of 13 amino acids. CDR3 residues: CASRADARRPQHF. For the CDR3, the DNA is TGTGCCAGCCGGGCGGACGCTAGACGGCCCCAGCATTTT.

This clone occurred once. The rearrangement links TRBV19 to TRBJ1-1; tentatively, D is TRBD1 (5 bases). CDR3 length: 13 residues. Deletions cut 1 base from V and 6 bases from J, with 9 bases between. Germline-derived CDR1 and CDR2 are LNHDA and SQIVND (reference sequence). The CDR3 DNA follows: TGTGCCAGTAGTATAGGTTTACAGGCTGAAGCTTTCTTT. Its translation: CASSIGLQAEAFF.